This T cell receptor beta chain was identified during a study of T cell repertoires in ileal Crohn's disease. Overall study: Operated complications were stricturing disease (roughly 60%) and penetrating disease (approximately 39%).

Between the trimmed V and J ends, which lost 5 bases and 7 bases, there was a span of 9 bases. CDR3 size: 12 residues. Germline CDR1 and CDR2: LNHDA and SQIVND (reference sequence). Eligibility required adulthood, ileal or ileocolonic Crohn's disease and indicated ileocolonic resection. Study findings and constraints: Every patient over 26.8% clonality showed endoscopic recurrence.

TCRB immunosequencing input was approximately 510 nanograms of biopsy DNA per sample. Clones were read by immunoSEQ multiplex PCR, and TCRdb kept only the in-frame ones, dropping some. The top ten clones hold 25% of a sample with over 7,500 clones, 76% of them seen once. With regard to this clone: Its antigen is undetermined.

The specimen sequenced was ileal tissue. This chain connects TRBV19 to TRBJ2-1, with D tentatively TRBD1 (5 bases). The receptor's source is an adult with Crohn's disease. The CDR3 here is CASSPSGNEQFF. CDR3 nucleotide sequence: TGTGCCAGTAGTCCCTCAGGGAATGAGCAGTTCTTC.